The present TCR beta chain was sequenced within a study of identical twins. Points from the study as a whole: Partial confounding of zero-insertion analyses by invariant MAIT and iNKT cells was possible. Carriage of fewer insertions was seen in abundant cord blood beta clonotypes, whereas memory repertoires showed none.

V was shortened by 4 bases and J by 4 bases, with 11 bases between the two germline ends. CDR3 length: 14 amino acids. Template switching introduced a universal primer site, and the cDNA bore unique molecular identifiers. TCRdb processed the 5' RACE reads anew with MiXCR; each CDR3 protein has one entry. This table holds roughly 290,000 distinct CDR3 sequences, around 8.8% found once. Points on this clonotype: No antigen is known for it.

Separately, the same data were catalogued under a study of yellow fever vaccine responses in identical twins. Per that paper: Twins' vaccine T cell response reportedly gave the appearance of partial convergence and partial personalization.

The genes are TRBV12-3 or TRBV12-4 and TRBJ2-1; no clear D gene. Sequencing input: memory (CD45RO+) T cells sorted from blood. The origin of this receptor is a woman between 18 and 30 years old in good health. CDR3 nucleotide sequence: TGTGCCAGCAGTTCGTTCAACAAATACAATGAGCAGTTCTTC. Translated: CASSSFNKYNEQFF.